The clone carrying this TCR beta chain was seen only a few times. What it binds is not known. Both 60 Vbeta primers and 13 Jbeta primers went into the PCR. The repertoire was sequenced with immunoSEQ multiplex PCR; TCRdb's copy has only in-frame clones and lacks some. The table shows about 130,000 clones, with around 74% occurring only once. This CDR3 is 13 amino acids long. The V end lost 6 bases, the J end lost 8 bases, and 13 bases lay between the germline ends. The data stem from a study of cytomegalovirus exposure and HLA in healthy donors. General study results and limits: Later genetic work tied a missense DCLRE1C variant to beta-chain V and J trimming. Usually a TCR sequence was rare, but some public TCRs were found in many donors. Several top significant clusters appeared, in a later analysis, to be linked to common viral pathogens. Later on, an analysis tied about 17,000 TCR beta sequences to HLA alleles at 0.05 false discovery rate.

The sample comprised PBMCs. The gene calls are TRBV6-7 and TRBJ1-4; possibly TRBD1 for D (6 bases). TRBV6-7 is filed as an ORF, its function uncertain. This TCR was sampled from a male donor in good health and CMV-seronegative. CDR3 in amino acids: CASSFCRGEKLFF. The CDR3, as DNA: TGTGCCAGCAGCTTTTGTAGGGGGGAAAAACTGTTTTTT.